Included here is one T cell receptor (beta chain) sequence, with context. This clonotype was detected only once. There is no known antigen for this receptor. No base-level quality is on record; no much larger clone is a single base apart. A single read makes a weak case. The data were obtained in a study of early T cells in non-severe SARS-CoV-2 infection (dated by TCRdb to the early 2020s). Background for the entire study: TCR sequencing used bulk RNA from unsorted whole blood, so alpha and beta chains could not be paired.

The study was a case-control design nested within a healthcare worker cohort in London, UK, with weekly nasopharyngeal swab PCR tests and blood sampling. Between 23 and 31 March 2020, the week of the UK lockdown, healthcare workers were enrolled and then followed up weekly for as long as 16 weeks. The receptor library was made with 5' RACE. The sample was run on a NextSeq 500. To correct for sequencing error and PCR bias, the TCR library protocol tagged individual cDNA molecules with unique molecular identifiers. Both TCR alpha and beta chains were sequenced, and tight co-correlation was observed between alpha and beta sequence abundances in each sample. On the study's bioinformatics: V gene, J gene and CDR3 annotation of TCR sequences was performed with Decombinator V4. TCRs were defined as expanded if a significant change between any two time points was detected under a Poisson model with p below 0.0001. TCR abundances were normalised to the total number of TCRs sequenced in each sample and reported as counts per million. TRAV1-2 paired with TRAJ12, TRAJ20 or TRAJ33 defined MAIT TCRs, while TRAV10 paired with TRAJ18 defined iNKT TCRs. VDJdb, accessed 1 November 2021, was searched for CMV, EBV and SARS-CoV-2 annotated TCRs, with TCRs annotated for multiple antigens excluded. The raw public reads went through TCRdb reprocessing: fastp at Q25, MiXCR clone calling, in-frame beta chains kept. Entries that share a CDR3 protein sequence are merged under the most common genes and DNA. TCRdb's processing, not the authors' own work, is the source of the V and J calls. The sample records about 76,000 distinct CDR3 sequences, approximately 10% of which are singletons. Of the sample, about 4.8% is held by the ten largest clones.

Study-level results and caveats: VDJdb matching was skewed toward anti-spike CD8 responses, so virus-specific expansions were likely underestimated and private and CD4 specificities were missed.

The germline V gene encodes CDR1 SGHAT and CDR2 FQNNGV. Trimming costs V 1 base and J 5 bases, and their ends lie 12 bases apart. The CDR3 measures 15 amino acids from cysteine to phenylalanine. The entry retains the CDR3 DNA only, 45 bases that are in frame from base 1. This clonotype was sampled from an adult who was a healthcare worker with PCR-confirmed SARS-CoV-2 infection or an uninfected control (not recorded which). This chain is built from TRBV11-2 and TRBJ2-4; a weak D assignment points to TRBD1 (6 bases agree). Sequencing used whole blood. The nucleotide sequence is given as TGTGCCAGCAGCTTAGGAATCCGACAGGAAAACATTCAGTACTTC. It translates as CASSLGIRQENIQYF.